Listed below are T cell receptor beta chains from one sample, sequenced in a study of T cell responses to AZD1222 COVID-19 vaccine. Profiling relied on immunoSEQ multiplex PCR, and the TCRdb table lists in-frame clones only, not all of them. The sample comprises about 140,000 clones, about 93% of which are singletons, and roughly 4% rests with the top ten. This material consisted of peripheral blood, taken 28 days after the second AZD1222 dose. These receptors came from an adult who received the AZD1222 COVID-19 vaccine. The CDR3 runs from the conserved cysteine through the conserved F or W. The D gene is left open where the match is weak. Clone size is given for some rows only: seen once, a few or many times, or a class if the clone is expanded.

v_gene	j_gene	d_gene	abundance	CDR3nt	CDR3aa
TRBV4-3	TRBJ1-1	TRBD1	-	TGCGCCAGCAGCCAAGGCACAGGGGGGGCTGAAGCTTTCTTT	CASSQGTGGAEAFF
TRBV6-6	TRBJ1-2	TRBD1	-	TGTGCCAGCAGTCCCGGACAGGGAAACTATGGCTACACCTTC	CASSPGQGNYGYTF
TRBV28	TRBJ1-2	-	once	TGTGCCAGCAGGTTACAGACAGGACTCAACTATGGCTACACCTTC	CASRLQTGLNYGYTF
TRBV28	TRBJ1-1	-	few	TGTGCCAGCAGTTTTGGGTTGAAAGGGGGGGACACTGAAGCTTTCTTT	CASSFGLKGGDTEAFF
TRBV3-1/TRBV3-2	TRBJ1-1	-	-	TGTGCCAGCAGCCGAGGCCAGGGTCTCGCTGAAGCTTTCTTT	CASSRGQGLAEAFF
TRBV11-2	TRBJ1-1	-	-	TGTGCCAGCAGATCTCTCGGTATCCACACTGAAGCTTTCTTT	CASRSLGIHTEAFF
TRBV19	TRBJ1-5	-	-	TGTGCCAGTAGTCTATACCAGACATATCAGCCCCAGCATTTT	CASSLYQTYQPQHF
TRBV11-3	TRBJ2-1	-	-	TGTGCCAGCAGCTTAGAGCGGGGCCGTGAGCAGTTCTTC	CASSLERGREQFF
TRBV6-1	TRBJ1-1	-	-	TGTGCCAGCAGTGAACCGGGGGGCGTGAGCACTGAAGCTTTCTTT	CASSEPGGVSTEAFF
TRBV19	TRBJ2-5	-	-	TGTGCCAGTAGTACCTCGGCGGGGACCCAGTACTTC	CASSTSAGTQYF
TRBV6-2/TRBV6-3	TRBJ2-7	TRBD2	-	TGTGCCAGCAGTCCGAGGATTACTAGCGGAGTCCCCTACGAGCAGTACTTC	CASSPRITSGVPYEQYF
TRBV4-3	TRBJ1-2	-	-	TGCGCCAGCAGCCAAGATCTGGGCCGGAACTATGGCTACACCTTC	CASSQDLGRNYGYTF
TRBV19	TRBJ1-1	-	-	TGTGCCAGTAGCTCGAACGGGAACACTGAAGCTTTCTTT	CASSSNGNTEAFF